This TCR beta chain was documented in a study of beta chain features in type 1 diabetes. Whole-study context: The patient and healthy donor groups were comparable for age, gender and cell yields. Points from the study as a whole: The similarity of naive, central memory and Treg TCRB repertoires appeared greater among patients than among healthy donors. A moderate, significant TCRB CDR3 shortening appeared in type 1 diabetes across four CD4+ subsets. Still unanswered here is whether HLA type influences TCRB rearrangement.

A single heparinised blood sample, averaging approximately 110 mL, was obtained per donor. The CDR3 runs to 14 residues. Germline V gives CDR1 ENHRY, CDR2 SYGVKD. Trimming took off 6 bases at V and 0 bases at J, with 10 bases between the two ends. Expressed TCRB transcripts were sequenced, since all the RNA that had been isolated was reverse transcribed. Sequencing used immunoSEQ multiplex PCR; TCRdb keeps in-frame clones, though not all of them. The table includes around 250,000 clones, 11% to 15% detected once. Concerning this clone itself: Its matching antigen is unknown.

V and J are TRBV10-3 and TRBJ2-3; a weak D match, TRBD2 (5 bases). This TCR was sampled from a man aged 25 to 40 with type 1 diabetes. The sequenced material came from naive CD4+ T cells from blood. CDR3 DNA sequence: TGTGCCATCAGAACTCCGGGGAGCACAGATACGCAGTATTTT. Translating gives CAIRTPGSTDTQYF.